These 5 T cell receptor beta chains were sequenced from one sample in a study of OX40 agonist ivuxolimab in advanced cancers. Assay: immunoSEQ multiplex PCR; the TCRdb copy retains only in-frame clones and omits some. This table has roughly 100,000 clones, around 84% appearing once. This specimen was CD4+ or CD8+ T cells sorted from blood, taken in a trial of the OX40 agonist ivuxolimab. The receptors were gathered from an adult with an advanced solid tumor such as melanoma, head and neck, liver or kidney cancer.

The chain has TRBV5-4 and TRBJ1-2; 9 bases are shared with TRBD1. The CDR3 is 14 amino acids. Germline V lookup: CDR1 SGHNT, CDR2 YYREEE (reference sequence). The V gene end was trimmed by 2 bases and the J gene end by 7 bases; junction bases not matched to a gene: 6. The CDR3 DNA is TGTGCCAGCAGCTTCGAGGGACAGGGTACTGGCTACACCTTC. It is translated as CASSFEGQGTGYTF.

The gene calls are TRBV7-2 and TRBJ1-6; tentatively, D is TRBD1 (5 bases). V was clipped by 5 bases and J by 5 bases, with 13 bases between them. Germline V CDR1 and CDR2: SGHTA, FQGNSA. The CDR3 has 15 amino acids. The CDR3 loop is CASSIGALNNSPLHF. The CDR3 nucleotides read TGTGCCAGCAGCATAGGGGCTTTAAATAATTCACCCCTCCACTTT. The full variable domain, rest sourced from reference TRBV7-2 and TRBJ1-6, is GAGVSQSPSNKVTEKGKDVELRCDPISGHTALYWYRQSLGQGLEFLIYFQGNSAPDKSGLPSDRFSAERTGGSVSTLTIQRTQQEDSAVYLCASSIGALNNSPLHFGNGTRLTVT.

The V gene is TRBV25-1, the J gene TRBJ2-3; perhaps TRBD2 as D (7 bases). The CDR3 runs 18 residues. Germline CDR1 reads MGHDK; CDR2 reads SYGVNS. V was clipped by 6 bases and J by 0 bases, with 22 bases between them. The CDR3 coding sequence is TGTGCCAGCAGCGGGGGGCCGGGGGCTAGTACTAGCACAGATACGCAGTATTTT. This translates into CASSGGPGASTSTDTQYF.

This chain links TRBV19 with TRBJ1-4; maybe TRBD1 (6 bases). Germline V gene data show CDR1 as LNHDA and CDR2 as SQIVND (reference sequence). This CDR3 contains 16 residues. Trimming removed 7 bases from V and 0 bases from J, with 15 bases in between. This chain's CDR3 is CASNTGGSATNEKLFF. CDR3 bases: TGTGCCAGTAACACCGGGGGCTCTGCAACTAATGAAAAACTGTTTTTT. Variable domain in full (rest from reference TRBV19 and TRBJ1-4): DGGITQSPKYLFRKEGQNVTLSCEQNLNHDAMYWYRQDPGQGLRLIYYSQIVNDFQKGDIAEGYSVSREKKESFPLTVTSAQKNPTAFYLCASNTGGSATNEKLFFGSGTQLSVL.

The chain is built from TRBV5-4 and TRBJ2-3; D not certain. Looked up from germline, CDR1 is SGHNT and CDR2 is YYREEE (reference sequence). The ends were cut back, 0 bases at V and 2 bases at J, with 10 bases in the middle. The CDR3 covers 15 residues. Written as DNA, the CDR3 is TGTGCCAGCAGCTTGGTGTCGTCCTACACAGATACGCAGTATTTT. Translation: CASSLVSSYTDTQYF.